This T cell receptor (beta chain) was documented in a study of T-cell reconstitution after alpha-beta-depleted transplantation in children. General observations from the study: Two months or so post-transplant, alpha-beta T cells reportedly derived from several hundred expanded graft clones. T-cell numbers and diversity, one year after transplant, stemmed largely from T cells that were newly produced. Surviving recipient T cells and thymic progenitors produced the high day-60 TCRbeta diversity seen in some patients.

The CDR3 loop spans 13 amino acids. The ends were cut back, 8 bases at V and 2 bases at J, with 13 bases in the middle. CDR1 and CDR2 from the germline V gene are LGHNA and YNFKEQ. A remark on this clonotype: Its antigen is as yet unknown.

The TCRbeta library incorporated unique molecular identifiers. TCRdb itself ran the PCR reads through MiXCR, one entry per CDR3 protein. The table records about a million distinct CDR3 sequences, roughly 29% of them present only once. Sequencing used PBMCs, mostly from graft donor cells, obtained 360 days after TCRalphabeta/CD19-depleted stem cell transplant. J is TRBJ2-7 and V is TRBV4-2; no reliable D call. This receptor was obtained from a boy younger than two who had a stem cell transplant for SCID, so the T cells may come from the graft donor. CDR3 region: CASGPFGTYEQYF. The CDR3 DNA is TGTGCCAGCGGCCCCTTCGGCACCTACGAGCAGTACTTC.